Shown below are 12 T cell receptor beta chains from a single sample sequenced in a study of cytomegalovirus exposure and HLA in healthy donors. PCR amplification relied on 60 Vbeta primers (plus 13 Jbeta primers). Data came from immunoSEQ multiplex PCR; TCRdb stores just in-frame clones and leaves some out. The sample contains 160,000 or so clones, around four fifths of which appear only once. The specimen sequenced was PBMCs. Receptor source: a man aged 50 to 59 in good health and CMV-seropositive.

The chain joins TRBV28 to TRBJ2-7; D call uncertain. The CDR3 loop spans 13 amino acids. V was trimmed by 3 bases and J by 0 bases, leaving 6 bases between them. Germline CDR1 reads MDHEN; CDR2 reads SYDVKM. CDR3 residues: CASSFQDSYEQYF. Here the CDR3 DNA reads TGTGCCAGCAGTTTCCAGGACTCCTACGAGCAGTACTTC.

CDR3 amino acids: CASRDREAGANVLTF. CDR3 DNA: TGTGCCAGTCGGGACAGGGAGGCTGGGGCCAACGTCCTGACTTTC. This chain joins TRBV19 and TRBJ2-6; the match to TRBD1 covers 9 bases. Germline V lookup: CDR1 LNHDA, CDR2 SQIVND (reference sequence). The CDR3 has 15 residues. V trimming: 8 bases; J trimming: 2 bases; junction bases outside the gene matches: 4.

The gene calls are TRBV27 and TRBJ2-2, with 7 bases fitting TRBD2. Germline loops: CDR1 MNHEY, CDR2 SMNVEV (reference sequence). The CDR3 loop spans 17 amino acids. The V gene end was trimmed by 10 bases and the J gene end by 5 bases; junction bases not matched to a gene: 19. The CDR3 region is CATSPNGGGRGTGELFF. The CDR3 bases are TGTGCCACCTCACCAAATGGGGGGGGGAGGGGTACCGGGGAGCTGTTTTTT.

V usage is TRBV28 and J usage is TRBJ1-2; D is uncertain. V lost 3 bases to trimming and J lost 6 bases, with 8 bases between them. Germline values: CDR1 MDHEN, CDR2 SYDVKM. The CDR3 extends over 12 amino acids. CDR3 residues: CASSFDGNGYTF. The CDR3 nucleotides read TGTGCCAGCAGTTTCGACGGGAATGGCTACACCTTC.

The genes are TRBV23-1 and TRBJ2-2; TRBD1 agrees at 7 bases. TRBV23-1 counts as an open reading frame of uncertain function. Losses at the gene ends were 1 base for V and 1 base for J; bases not matched to a gene: 0. The CDR3 extends over 15 amino acids. CDR3 DNA sequence: TGCGCCAGCAGTCAATGGACAGGGAACACCGGGGAGCTGTTTTTT. Translated, it gives CASSQWTGNTGELFF.

The chain carries TRBV7-3 and TRBJ1-6; 8 positions match TRBD1. The CDR3 contains 13 residues. Germline V gene lookup returns CDR1 SGHTA and CDR2 FQGTGA. V was clipped by 4 bases and J by 11 bases; unmatched bases: 4. The CDR3 region is CASSSDRGPPLHF. As DNA, the CDR3 is TGTGCCAGCAGCTCAGACAGGGGTCCACCCCTCCACTTT. The full variable domain, with the rest looked up from reference TRBV7-3 and TRBJ1-6, is GAGVSQTPSNKVTEKGKYVELRCDPISGHTALYWYRQSLGQGPEFLIYFQGTGAADDSGLPNDRFFAVRPEGSVSTLKIQRTERGDSAVYLCASSSDRGPPLHFGNGTRLTVT.

This clone was counted only a few times. The CDR3 DNA reads as TGCGCCAGCAGCTTGACCTATATGAACACCGGGGAGCTGTTTTTT. Its translation: CASSLTYMNTGELFF. V and J are TRBV5-1 and TRBJ2-2; D is unresolved. This CDR3 is 15 amino acids long. The germline V and J ends were trimmed by 1 base and 1 base, with 8 bases remaining between them. The germline CDR1 and CDR2 sequences are SGHRS and YFSETQ.

This chain joins TRBV9 and TRBJ2-7; TRBD2 matches at 15 bases. The V and J ends lost 7 bases and 5 bases, in that order; junction bases with no gene match: 4. There are 14 residues in the CDR3. CDR1 and CDR2 (germline): SGDLS, YYNGEE. CDR3 sequence: CASGRTSGRDEQYF. The DNA for the CDR3 is TGTGCCAGCGGCCGGACTAGCGGGAGGGACGAGCAGTACTTC.

The genes are TRBV30 and TRBJ1-2; D not resolved. V was trimmed by 1 base and J by 8 bases, leaving 8 bases between them. This CDR3 is built from 11 residues. Germline CDR1 GTSNPN, CDR2 SVGIG (reference sequence). The CDR3 loop is CAWSGAVGYTF. CDR3 DNA: TGTGCCTGGAGTGGGGCTGTGGGCTACACCTTC.

Only a few counts were recorded for this clone. The rearrangement uses TRBV1 and TRBJ1-1; the DNA was not compared with TRBD1, the D call given in the table. TRBV1 corresponds to a pseudogene. There are 14 residues in the CDR3. Here the CDR3 reads CTSSPRGMNTEAFF. CDR3 in DNA: TGCACCAGCAGCCCCAGGGGGATGAACACTGAAGCTTTCTTT.

V and J are TRBV30 and TRBJ2-3, with TRBD2 as a possible D gene (5 bases). The CDR3 sequence is 14 residues long. Germline V lookup: CDR1 GTSNPN, CDR2 SVGIG (reference sequence). V lost 2 bases and J 2 bases, leaving 11 bases between the germline ends. The CDR3 loop is CAWSSGGYTDTQYF. CDR3 bases: TGTGCCTGGAGTAGTGGCGGGTACACAGATACGCAGTATTTT.

This clone was seen more than once but under ten times. The chain links TRBV5-6 to TRBJ1-1; a possible D gene is TRBD1 (6 bases). Germline V gives CDR1 SGHDT, CDR2 YYEEEE. With 4 bases removed from V and 1 base from J, the gap between germline ends came to 11 bases. This CDR3 comprises 14 residues. CDR3 amino acids: CASSLGQPNTEAFF. CDR3 DNA: TGTGCCAGCAGCCTGGGACAACCGAACACTGAAGCTTTCTTT.